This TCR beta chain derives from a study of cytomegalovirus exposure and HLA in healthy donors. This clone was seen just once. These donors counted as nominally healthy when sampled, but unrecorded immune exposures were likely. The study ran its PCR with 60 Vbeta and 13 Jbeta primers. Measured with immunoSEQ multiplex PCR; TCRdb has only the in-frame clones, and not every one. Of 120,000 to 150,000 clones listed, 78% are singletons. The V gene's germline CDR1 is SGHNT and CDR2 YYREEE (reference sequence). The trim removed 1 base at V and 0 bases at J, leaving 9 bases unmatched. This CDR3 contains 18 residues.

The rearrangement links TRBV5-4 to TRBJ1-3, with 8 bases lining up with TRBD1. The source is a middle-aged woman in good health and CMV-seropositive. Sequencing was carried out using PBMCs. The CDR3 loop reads CASSLRGQGALSGNTIYF. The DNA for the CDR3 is TGTGCCAGCAGCTTGAGGGGGCAGGGGGCGCTCTCTGGAAACACCATATATTTT.